Listed here are 26 T cell receptor beta chains from one sample, sequenced in a study of cytomegalovirus exposure and HLA in healthy donors. The PCR ran on 60 Vbeta and 13 Jbeta primers. Method: immunoSEQ multiplex PCR; TCRdb's copy keeps in-frame clones and lacks some. The table records 100,000 or so clones, around 80% of them present only once. The material sequenced was PBMCs. The source is a female donor in good health and CMV-seropositive.

The chain carries TRBV7-9 and TRBJ2-1, with TRBD2 as a possible D gene (7 bases). The germline V gene encodes CDR1 SEHNR and CDR2 FQNEAQ (reference sequence). The CDR3 has 15 amino acids. V lost 5 bases to trimming and J lost 8 bases, with 19 bases between them. CDR3 in DNA: TGTGCCAGCAGCCCCGGGGGAGGGGGGGGCCATGAGCAGTTCTTC. This encodes CASSPGGGGGHEQFF.

This chain uses TRBV18 with TRBJ1-2; D may be TRBD1 (5 bases). The V gene lost 3 bases and the J gene lost 5 bases, with 19 bases spanning the gap. Germline loops: CDR1 KGHSH, CDR2 LQKENI. The CDR3 runs to 16 residues. Here the CDR3 reads CASSPGGGPRTYGYTF. CDR3 DNA sequence: TGTGCCAGCTCACCCGGGGGGGGTCCGAGGACTTATGGCTACACCTTC. Complete variable domain (other parts from reference TRBV18 and TRBJ1-2): NAGVMQNPRHLVRRRGQEARLRCSPMKGHSHVYWYRQLPEEGLKFMVYLQKENIIDESGMPKERFSAEFPKEGPSILRIQQVVRGDSAAYFCASSPGGGPRTYGYTFGSGTRLTVV.

The V and J genes are TRBV6-5 and TRBJ2-5, with a weak D call TRBD2 (5 bases). The V end was cut by 0 bases, the J end by 5 bases, with 16 bases between. CDR3 length: 16 residues. Germline V gene lookup returns CDR1 MNHEY and CDR2 SVGAGI. The CDR3 DNA follows: TGTGCCAGCAGTTACTCCCGGTCGGACTTCGCCGAGACCCAGTACTTC. Translation gives CASSYSRSDFAETQYF.

The V gene is TRBV4-1, the J gene TRBJ2-7; 9 bases map to TRBD2. The ends lost 0 bases at V and 6 bases at J; junction bases unmatched: 9. The CDR3 runs to 16 residues. The germline V gene has CDR1 MGHRA and CDR2 YSYEKL. The CDR3 spells CASSQERRGGRIEQYF. The CDR3 DNA is TGCGCCAGCAGCCAAGAGAGGCGGGGGGGACGAATCGAGCAGTACTTC.

This clone was counted a single time. The V and J genes are TRBV9 and TRBJ2-3; TRBD1 matches 9 bases. J gave up 0 bases and V 3 bases, and 14 bases lay outside the gene matches. Per germline, CDR1 SGDLS and CDR2 YYNGEE. This CDR3 region has 19 residues. The CDR3 bases are TGTGCCAGCAGCGAGAAGGGACAGGGAGGGGGTGAAAGCACAGATACGCAGTATTTT. It yields the protein CASSEKGQGGGESTDTQYF.

Only one count was recorded for this clone. The chain is built from TRBV6-5 and TRBJ1-2, with no clear D. The CDR3 covers 12 residues. The V gene lost 6 bases and the J gene lost 4 bases, with 9 bases spanning the gap. Germline values: CDR1 MNHEY, CDR2 SVGAGI. The CDR3 bases are TGTGCCAGCAGGGCAGACTTCTATGGCTACACCTTC. Its protein is CASRADFYGYTF.

This clone has a handful of counts. V gene TRBV5-1 combines with J gene TRBJ2-5; 7 bases line up with TRBD2. CDR1 is SGHRS, CDR2 YFSETQ, per germline. Germline trimming cut 0 bases from V and 5 bases from J; bases unmatched to any gene: 7. This CDR3 has 15 residues. The CDR3 DNA follows: TGCGCCAGCAGCTTGGCCACTAGCGCCCGGGAGACCCAGTACTTC. It encodes CASSLATSARETQYF.

The genes are TRBV4-1 and TRBJ1-3, with D uncertain. Germline V CDR1 and CDR2: MGHRA, YSYEKL. The CDR3 spans 15 residues. Trimming pared 0 bases from V and 1 base from J, leaving 7 bases between. Here the CDR3 DNA reads TGCGCCAGCAGCCAAGATTACATTTCTGGAAACACCATATATTTT. Translating gives CASSQDYISGNTIYF.

The gene calls are TRBV5-3 and TRBJ1-1; 10 bases agree with TRBD1. TRBV5-3 is designated an ORF whose function remains uncertain. The CDR3 loop spans 15 amino acids. V was pared by 10 bases and J by 0 bases, with 9 bases of the junction left unmatched. Here the CDR3 DNA reads TGTGCCCAAGCGAGGACAGGGGGGCTGAACACTGAAGCTTTCTTT. Translation gives CAQARTGGLNTEAFF.

This clone turned up a few times. The CDR3, as DNA: TGTGCCAGTAGTATGTCCGGCGGGAACTATGGCTACACCTTC. Translation gives CASSMSGGNYGYTF. The chain links TRBV19 to TRBJ1-2; D unresolved. The length of the CDR3 is 14 residues. Between the trimmed V and J ends, which lost 3 bases and 2 bases, there was a span of 10 bases. Germline assignment: CDR1 LNHDA and CDR2 SQIVND (reference sequence).

V and J are TRBV30 and TRBJ1-2; 10 nucleotides match TRBD1. The V gene's germline CDR1 is GTSNPN and CDR2 SVGIG (reference sequence). V was pared by 3 bases and J by 8 bases, with 9 bases of the junction left unmatched. CDR3 size: 14 residues. CDR3 sequence reads: CAWRVGQGLNGYTF. CDR3 in DNA: TGTGCCTGGAGAGTGGGACAGGGGTTGAACGGCTACACCTTC.

The chain is built from TRBV7-2 and TRBJ2-5; perhaps TRBD2 as D (6 bases). CDR3 length equals 16 residues. Deletions cut 4 bases from V and 0 bases from J, with 15 bases between. Germline V gives CDR1 SGHTA, CDR2 FQGNSA. CDR3 sequence: CASSSKGLFHQETQYF. CDR3 in DNA: TGTGCCAGCAGCTCAAAGGGACTTTTTCACCAAGAGACCCAGTACTTC.

V and J are TRBV18 and TRBJ1-1; D uncertain. This CDR3 has 14 residues. V lost 7 bases and J 1 base, leaving 13 bases between the germline ends. Germline CDR1 KGHSH, CDR2 LQKENI. CDR3 in DNA: TGTGCCAGCTTAACAATAGGCGGGAACACTGAAGCTTTCTTT. It specifies CASLTIGGNTEAFF. The full variable domain, rest sourced from reference TRBV18 and TRBJ1-1, is NAGVMQNPRHLVRRRGQEARLRCSPMKGHSHVYWYRQLPEEGLKFMVYLQKENIIDESGMPKERFSAEFPKEGPSILRIQQVVRGDSAAYFCASLTIGGNTEAFFGQGTRLTVV.

The gene calls are TRBV18 and TRBJ1-4; TRBD1 matches at 8 bases. Germline V gene data show CDR1 as KGHSH and CDR2 as LQKENI. The V and J ends lost 4 bases and 7 bases, in that order; junction bases with no gene match: 8. The CDR3 sequence is 15 residues long. The CDR3 region has the DNA TGTGCCAGCTCACGATGGACAGGGCAAGGTGAAAAACTGTTTTTT. This codes for CASSRWTGQGEKLFF.

The V gene is TRBV4-1, the J gene TRBJ2-5; 9 nucleotides align to TRBD1. The assigned J gene may be wrong: the sequence end matches TRBJ2-7 better. Germline CDR1 reads MGHRA; CDR2 reads YSYEKL. The CDR3 loop spans 18 amino acids. The DNA for the CDR3 is TGCGCCAGCAGCCAACGGCCCCGTGGACAGGGGTACTCCTACGAGCAGTACTTC. This codes for CASSQRPRGQGYSYEQYF.

The chain is built from TRBV5-5 and TRBJ2-3, with no clear D. Trimming left V 0 bases short and J 5 bases short, with 13 bases between. CDR1 is SGHKS, CDR2 YYEKEE, per germline (reference sequence). CDR3 size: 15 residues. CDR3 DNA sequence: TGTGCCAGCAGCTTGGGGGTCTTGTCGGGAGATACGCAGTATTTT. This gives the protein CASSLGVLSGDTQYF.

This clone has a handful of counts. The chain couples TRBV7-2 to TRBJ1-4; D is perhaps TRBD1 (5 bases). This CDR3 has 15 amino acids. Germline V lookup: CDR1 SGHTA, CDR2 FQGNSA. Trimming left V 6 bases short and J 3 bases short, with 14 bases between. The CDR3, as DNA: TGTGCCAGCAGAGCGGGGCCGGCGGCTAATGAAAAACTGTTTTTT. Encoded protein: CASRAGPAANEKLFF. Full variable domain (rest looked up from reference TRBV7-2 and TRBJ1-4): GAGVSQSPSNKVTEKGKDVELRCDPISGHTALYWYRQSLGQGLEFLIYFQGNSAPDKSGLPSDRFSAERTGGSVSTLTIQRTQQEDSAVYLCASRAGPAANEKLFFGSGTQLSVL.

The J gene is TRBJ2-5, the V gene TRBV11-2; perhaps TRBD1 as D (6 bases). This CDR3 comprises 17 residues. Germline V gene sequence: CDR1 SGHAT, CDR2 FQNNGV. Between the trimmed V and J ends, which lost 6 bases and 4 bases, there was a span of 24 bases. The CDR3 DNA reads TGTGCCAGCAGACCACCCCTCCTTAGGGGGAGCCCAGAGACCCAGTACTTC. Protein sequence: CASRPPLLRGSPETQYF. The whole variable domain, filled in from reference TRBV11-2 and TRBJ2-5, reads EAGVAQSPRYKIIEKRQSVAFWCNPISGHATLYWYQQILGQGPKLLIQFQNNGVVDDSQLPKDRFSAERLKGVDSTLKIQPAKLEDSAVYLCASRPPLLRGSPETQYFGPGTRLLVL.

The chain carries TRBV29-1 and TRBJ1-3; D not resolved. Per germline, CDR1 SQVTM and CDR2 ANQGSEA. The CDR3 sequence is 12 residues long. V was clipped by 7 bases and J by 4 bases, with 11 bases between them. CDR3 loop: CSARKSGNTIYF. In DNA, the CDR3 is TGCAGCGCGCGCAAATCCGGAAACACCATATATTTT. Full variable domain (remainder filled in from reference TRBV29-1 and TRBJ1-3): SAVISQKPSRDICQRGTSLTIQCQVDSQVTMMFWYRQQPGQSLTLIATANQGSEATYESGFVIDKFPISRPNLTFSTLTVSNMSPEDSSIYLCSARKSGNTIYFGEGSWLTVV.

This chain joins TRBV10-3 and TRBJ1-1; 10 bases are a match to TRBD1. The CDR3 has 17 residues. Looked up from germline, CDR1 is ENHRY and CDR2 is SYGVKD. Trimming cost V 4 bases and J 4 bases; bases outside gene matches: 12. CDR3 DNA: TGTGCCATCAGTGGACGTTCCACGGGACAGGGGTTCACTGAAGCTTTCTTT. It yields the protein CAISGRSTGQGFTEAFF.

A note on this clone: Its ends do not fully match the called genes, so a read error is possible. The chain recombines TRBV7-9 with TRBJ1-2; D may be TRBD1 (6 bases). Germline lookup yields CDR1 SEHNR and CDR2 FQNEAQ (reference sequence). This CDR3 has 15 amino acids. The CDR3 region is CSSSFSGHPNYGYTF. In nucleotides, the CDR3 is TGTTCCAGCAGCTTCTCGGGACACCCTAACTATGGCTACACCTTC.

The chain couples TRBV7-2 to TRBJ1-5, with TRBD1 matching over 9 bases. Germline V lookup: CDR1 SGHTA, CDR2 FQGNSA. V dropped 5 bases and J dropped 5; count of bases not matched to a gene: 4. This CDR3 region has 14 residues. The CDR3 loop is CASSLRTGDQPQHF. The CDR3 DNA reads as TGTGCCAGCAGCCTACGGACAGGGGATCAGCCCCAGCATTTT.

V usage is TRBV7-8 and J usage is TRBJ2-3, with D tentatively TRBD2 (6 bases). Germline V gives CDR1 SGHVS, CDR2 FQNEAQ. The CDR3 has 15 amino acids. Trimming cost V 5 bases and J 2 bases, with 14 bases left between them. The CDR3 DNA sequence: TGTGCCAGCAGCCCGAGGACTACCTACACAGATACGCAGTATTTT. Protein: CASSPRTTYTDTQYF.

V usage is TRBV4-3 and J usage is TRBJ1-1; D is unclear. The germline gives CDR1 LGHNA, CDR2 YSLEER. The CDR3 loop spans 13 amino acids. Trimming removed 2 bases at V and 2 bases at J, with 6 bases between. This CDR3 is CASSQTGNTEAFF. CDR3 sequence (DNA): TGCGCCAGCAGCCAAACGGGAAACACTGAAGCTTTCTTT.

The table lists this clone with a few counts. A read error may account for a junction end that differs from germline. J is TRBJ2-6 and V is TRBV19; D perhaps matches TRBD1 (5 bases). CDR1 is LNHDA, CDR2 SQIVND, per germline (reference sequence). The CDR3 runs to 14 residues. CDR3 sequence: CASSPPHGANGLTF. The CDR3 DNA is TGTGCCAGTAGTCCCCCGCATGGGGCCAACGGCCTGACTTTC.

The genes are TRBV30 and TRBJ2-3, with TRBD2 matching over 14 bases. The V and J ends lost 1 base and 5 bases, in that order; junction bases with no gene match: 2. This CDR3 region has 15 residues. In germline, CDR1 is GTSNPN, CDR2 SVGIG (reference sequence). CDR3 nucleotide sequence: TGTGCCTGGAGTGAAGGACTAGCGGGAGGAGATACGCAGTATTTT. As protein: CAWSEGLAGGDTQYF.